Included here is one T cell receptor (beta chain) sequence, with context. The data were produced by immunoSEQ multiplex PCR, yet TCRdb's version contains in-frame clones alone and is incomplete. The sample consists of approximately 90,000 clones, 80% of them appearing once. The data stem from a study of blood T cell repertoires in COVID-19. On the study more broadly: Nucleic acid was either cDNA or gDNA, and it came from T cells, B-cell-depleted T cells, or PBMCs.

This CDR3 has 13 amino acids. Germline CDR1 reads SNHLY; CDR2 reads FYNNEI. The ends lost 6 bases at V and 7 bases at J; junction bases unmatched: 4. The sequence derives from a woman older than 75 with acute or convalescent COVID-19. This rearrangement joins TRBV2 to TRBJ2-1; 9 nucleotides align to TRBD1. Material: peripheral blood. The CDR3 nucleotides are TGTGCCAGCAGGGGGGACAGGGTTAATGAGCAGTTCTTC. Protein product: CASRGDRVNEQFF.